The present entry profiles one T cell receptor beta chain with its context. The data are from a study of identical twins. One entry per CDR3 protein, called by TCRdb with MiXCR from the 5' RACE reads. The sample has approximately 700,000 distinct CDR3 sequences, approximately 18% seen once; the top ten hold around 13%. This CDR3 comprises 11 residues. V lost 3 bases, J lost 11 bases, and 8 bases lay in between. The germline V gene has CDR1 SGHDN and CDR2 FVKESK. These data were also reused for a study on T cells expressing NK-cell markers.

The gene calls are TRBV14 and TRBJ2-1, with D perhaps TRBD2 (6 bases). Sequencing used PBMCs. This clonotype was sampled from a woman between 18 and 29 years old in good health. The DNA of the CDR3 is TGTGCCAGCAGCCAGGGACTTCAGCAGTTCTTC. It specifies CASSQGLQQFF.